This T cell receptor (beta chain) originates from a study of T cell repertoires in cytomegalovirus infection. Study results and limitations: Of the TCR beta families, the public ones yielded a cumulative frequency that identified carriers of CMV plus the relevant HLA.

A remark on this clonotype: What it binds is unknown.

TCRdb re-derived calls from the reads in MiXCR, one entry per CDR3 protein. The table shows about 310,000 distinct CDR3 sequences, with 25% occurring only once. The V gene lost 3 bases and the J gene lost 1 base, with 13 bases spanning the gap. The CDR3 is 16 residues long. The germline CDR1 and CDR2 sequences are LNHDA and SQIVND (reference sequence). This chain uses TRBV19 with TRBJ1-5; a weak D match, TRBD1 (5 bases). Sequenced material: cultured PBMCs, taken from culture after CMV antigen stimulation. This clonotype was obtained from a human donor in good health (CMV status not recorded). Some clones in this sample may be carry-over from other donors' samples. The CDR3 bases are TGTGCCAGTAGTATTATCCCCCAGGGCAGCAATCAGCCCCAGCATTTT. Its protein product is CASSIIPQGSNQPQHF. Drawing the rest from reference TRBV19 and TRBJ1-5, the complete variable domain is DGGITQSPKYLFRKEGQNVTLSCEQNLNHDAMYWYRQDPGQGLRLIYYSQIVNDFQKGDIAEGYSVSREKKESFPLTVTSAQKNPTAFYLCASSIIPQGSNQPQHFGDGTRLSIL.